The 18 T cell receptor beta chains presented below share a single source sample, sequenced in a study of T cells in Graves' hyperthyroidism and ophthalmopathy. Amplification yielded TCR beta CDR3 regions, with RNA transcripts as the source. Using the HTBI primer set, a first-round RT-PCR was run on the TCR CDR3. TCRdb ran MiXCR on the multiplex PCR reads and lists one entry per CDR3 protein. The sample lists hundreds of thousands of distinct CDR3 sequences; approximately 14% were seen once. Sequences were obtained from blood. Receptors were obtained from a woman aged 18-29 years with Graves' hyperthyroidism that later progressed to Graves' ophthalmopathy.

Comments on this clonotype: Just one base apart from a much larger clone, this may be a read error. V gene TRBV4-1 combines with J gene TRBJ2-7; D unresolved. V lost 1 base to trimming and J lost 7 bases, with 11 bases between them. The CDR3 is 13 residues long. Per germline, CDR1 MGHRA and CDR2 YSYEKL. The CDR3 here is CASSQGGWTEQYF. For the CDR3, the DNA is TGCGCCAGCAGCCAAGGTGGGTGGACGGAGCAGTACTTC.

The table lists this clonotype with many counts. The genes are TRBV20-1 and TRBJ2-7; tentatively, D is TRBD2 (5 bases). Trimming left V 0 bases short and J 4 bases short, with 16 bases between. The CDR3 consists of 15 residues. The germline gives CDR1 DFQATT, CDR2 SNEGSKA (reference sequence). The CDR3 sequence is CSARERAGLGYEQYF. The CDR3 DNA is TGCAGTGCTAGAGAGAGGGCCGGTCTCGGGTACGAGCAGTACTTC.

This rearrangement joins TRBV3-1 to TRBJ2-5; 12 bases agree with TRBD2. The V gene end was trimmed by 4 bases and the J gene end by 5 bases; junction bases not matched to a gene: 2. This CDR3 spans 14 amino acids. From germline, CDR1 is LGHDT and CDR2 YNNKEL (reference sequence). This chain's CDR3 is CASSRLAGAETQYF. The CDR3 DNA reads as TGTGCCAGCAGCCGACTAGCGGGGGCGGAGACCCAGTACTTC.

Many counts were recorded for this clonotype. This rearrangement joins TRBV7-8 to TRBJ2-5; 7 bases map to TRBD2. Germline V gene sequence: CDR1 SGHVS, CDR2 FQNEAQ. The CDR3 has 12 amino acids. The junction had 6 bases not matched to a gene; V was cut back by 7 bases and J by 7 bases. The CDR3 region is CASNRGGGTQYF. The CDR3 nucleotides read TGTGCCAGCAACCGGGGCGGGGGGACCCAGTACTTC.

This clonotype occurred many times. The gene calls are TRBV30 and TRBJ1-2; TRBD1 is a possible D gene (6 bases). The CDR3 has 13 amino acids. Per germline, CDR1 GTSNPN and CDR2 SVGIG (reference sequence). Trimming removed 4 bases from V and 7 bases from J, with 16 bases in between. The CDR3 loop is CAWKGQGSGGYTF. In DNA, the CDR3 is TGTGCCTGGAAAGGTCAGGGGTCGGGTGGCTACACCTTC. Supplemented by reference TRBV30 and TRBJ1-2, the full variable domain reads SQTIHQWPATLVQPVGSPLSLECTVEGTSNPNLYWYRQAAGRGLQLLFYSVGIGQISSEVPQNLSASRPQDRQFILSSKKLLLSDSGFYLCAWKGQGSGGYTFGSGTRLTVV.

The chain recombines TRBV5-4 with TRBJ2-3; a weak D match, TRBD2 (6 bases). Trimming pared 3 bases from V and 4 bases from J, leaving 15 bases between. CDR3 size: 15 residues. CDR1 is SGHNT, CDR2 YYREEE, per germline (reference sequence). The CDR3 region has the DNA TGTGCCAGCAGCTACGACCGGGGGAGGCCAGATACGCAGTATTTT. It specifies CASSYDRGRPDTQYF.

This clonotype was recorded at least ten times. The chain has TRBV28 and TRBJ2-7, with 9 bases that match TRBD2. The V gene's germline CDR1 is MDHEN and CDR2 SYDVKM. V dropped 6 bases and J dropped 7; count of bases not matched to a gene: 13. The CDR3 sequence is 15 residues long. The CDR3 sequence is CASSPPQGGRDEQYF. The CDR3 DNA reads as TGTGCCAGCAGCCCCCCTCAGGGCGGGAGGGATGAGCAGTACTTC.

This clonotype was observed many times. The chain employs TRBV7-8 and TRBJ2-7; D is unclear. Germline CDR1 and CDR2: SGHVS and FQNEAQ. V was pared by 0 bases and J by 4 bases, with 7 bases between. The CDR3 length is 13 residues. The DNA of the CDR3 is TGTGCCAGCAGCTTAGCGCTGAGGTACGAGCAGTACTTC. Its protein is CASSLALRYEQYF.

This clonotype was observed at least ten times. This chain connects TRBV12-3 or TRBV12-4 to TRBJ2-7; 7 bases match TRBD1. V shed 6 bases, J shed 6 bases, and the junction held 11 bases outside the gene matches. The CDR3 loop spans 14 amino acids. The CDR3 loop reads CASRGPFDRAEQYF. In nucleotides, the CDR3 is TGTGCCAGCAGGGGGCCCTTCGACAGGGCCGAGCAGTACTTC.

This clonotype has more than one count but fewer than ten. The chain couples TRBV4-1 to TRBJ1-5, with no clear D. Between the trimmed V and J ends, which lost 1 base and 7 bases, there was a span of 8 bases. There are 13 residues in the CDR3. The germline gives CDR1 MGHRA, CDR2 YSYEKL. The chain's CDR3 is CASSQVGQQPQHF. CDR3 sequence (DNA): TGCGCCAGCAGCCAAGTAGGTCAACAGCCCCAGCATTTT.

V is TRBV25-1 and J is TRBJ2-5; the D call may be TRBD1 or TRBD2 (5 bases each). V was shortened by 6 bases and J by 4 bases, with 12 bases between the two germline ends. The CDR3 runs to 13 residues. The germline gives CDR1 MGHDK, CDR2 SYGVNS. The CDR3, as DNA: TGTGCCAGCAGAGGGGTTAGCGTAGAGACCCAGTACTTC. Protein product: CASRGVSVETQYF.

This clonotype has just a few counts. V usage is TRBV4-1 and J usage is TRBJ2-7, with 7 bases matching TRBD1. This CDR3 comprises 16 residues. Germline values: CDR1 MGHRA, CDR2 YSYEKL. V lost 4 bases and J lost 4; bases outside the gene matches: 13. DNA for the CDR3: TGCGCCAGCAGCCCCGGGCAGCCCGGGACAGCTTACGAGCAGTACTTC. This gives the protein CASSPGQPGTAYEQYF.

This clonotype was counted at least ten times. The chain joins TRBV4-2 to TRBJ2-7; 11 bases line up with TRBD2. The ends lost 3 bases at V and 3 bases at J; junction bases unmatched: 4. Per germline, CDR1 LGHNA and CDR2 YNFKEQ. The CDR3 contains 15 residues. CDR3: CASSHPTSGIYEQYF. In DNA, the CDR3 is TGTGCCAGCAGCCACCCGACTAGCGGGATCTACGAGCAGTACTTC.

This clonotype was counted ten times or more. This chain joins TRBV7-2 and TRBJ2-3, with 9 bases identical to TRBD1. V lost 5 bases and J lost 5; bases outside the gene matches: 8. Germline CDR1 and CDR2: SGHTA and FQGNSA. CDR3 length: 15 amino acids. The CDR3 spells CASSLRDRAVDTQYF. The CDR3 nucleotides are TGTGCCAGCAGCCTCCGGGACAGGGCGGTAGATACGCAGTATTTT.

This clonotype has a count of ten or more. The chain carries TRBV12-3 or TRBV12-4 and TRBJ1-2; TRBD1 matches 7 bases. The V and J ends lost 5 bases and 1 base, in that order; junction bases with no gene match: 10. The CDR3 consists of 16 residues. As DNA, the CDR3 is TGTGCCAGCAGTCACTCCGGGACAGCAAATAACTATGGCTACACCTTC. It codes for CASSHSGTANNYGYTF.

Points on this clonotype: An end of the junction does not agree with germline; a read error may underlie this. V usage is TRBV12-3 or TRBV12-4 and J usage is TRBJ2-7, with 8 positions matching TRBD2. The CDR3 is made up of 15 amino acids. The CDR3 reads CASSPLAGSSYERYF. CDR3 bases: TGTGCCAGCAGTCCTTTAGCGGGGAGCTCCTACGAGCGGTACTTC.

This clonotype appeared a few times. CDR3 residues: CASSESTGLETQYF. The CDR3 region has the DNA TGCGCCAGCAGTGAGTCTACAGGGTTGGAGACCCAGTACTTC. The rearrangement links TRBV10-2 to TRBJ2-5; tentative D call: TRBD1 (6 bases). V was shortened by 0 bases and J by 5 bases, with 10 bases between the two germline ends. The CDR3 extends over 14 amino acids. The germline V gene has CDR1 WSHSY and CDR2 SAAADI.

V and J are TRBV28 and TRBJ1-6; 7 bases align to TRBD1. J lost 0 bases, V lost 3 bases, and 11 bases had no gene match. The CDR3 is 19 residues long. Germline CDR1 reads MDHEN; CDR2 reads SYDVKM. The CDR3 loop reads CASSFIAPRDSSYNSPLHF. CDR3 coding DNA: TGTGCCAGCAGTTTCATAGCTCCCAGGGACAGCTCCTATAATTCACCCCTCCACTTT.